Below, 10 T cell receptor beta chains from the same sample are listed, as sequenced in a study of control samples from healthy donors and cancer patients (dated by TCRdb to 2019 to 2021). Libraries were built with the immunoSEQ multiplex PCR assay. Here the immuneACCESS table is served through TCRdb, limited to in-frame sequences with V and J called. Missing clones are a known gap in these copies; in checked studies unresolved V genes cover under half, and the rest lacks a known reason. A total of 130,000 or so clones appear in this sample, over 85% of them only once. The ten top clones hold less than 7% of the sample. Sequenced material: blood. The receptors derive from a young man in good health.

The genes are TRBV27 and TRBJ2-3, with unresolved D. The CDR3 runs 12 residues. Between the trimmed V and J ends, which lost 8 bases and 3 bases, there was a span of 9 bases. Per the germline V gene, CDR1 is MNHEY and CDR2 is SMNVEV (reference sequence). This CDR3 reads CASGWVTDTQYF. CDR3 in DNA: TGTGCCAGCGGGTGGGTAACAGATACGCAGTATTTT.

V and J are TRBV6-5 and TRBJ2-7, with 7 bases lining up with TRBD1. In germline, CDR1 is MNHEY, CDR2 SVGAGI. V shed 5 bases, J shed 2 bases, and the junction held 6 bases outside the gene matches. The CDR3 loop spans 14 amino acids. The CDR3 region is CASSQRDSAYEQYF. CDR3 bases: TGTGCCAGCAGTCAACGGGACAGCGCCTACGAGCAGTACTTC.

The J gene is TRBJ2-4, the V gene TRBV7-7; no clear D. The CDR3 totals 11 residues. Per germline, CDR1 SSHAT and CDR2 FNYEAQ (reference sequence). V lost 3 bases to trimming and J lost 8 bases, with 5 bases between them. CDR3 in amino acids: CASSFDHIQYF. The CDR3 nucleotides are TGTGCCAGCAGCTTTGATCACATTCAGTACTTC.

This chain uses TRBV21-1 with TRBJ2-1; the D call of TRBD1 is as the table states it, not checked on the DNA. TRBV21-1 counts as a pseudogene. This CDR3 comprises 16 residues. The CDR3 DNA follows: TGTGCCAGCAGATTTTGGGCAAAAGACTCCTACAATGAGCAGTTCTTC. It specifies CASRFWAKDSYNEQFF.

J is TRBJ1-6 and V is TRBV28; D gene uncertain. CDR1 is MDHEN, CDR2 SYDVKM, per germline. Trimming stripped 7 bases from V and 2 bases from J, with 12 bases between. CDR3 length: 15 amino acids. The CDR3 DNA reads TGTGCCAGCAACGAACGCCGGACCTATAATTCACCCCTCCACTTT. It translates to CASNERRTYNSPLHF.

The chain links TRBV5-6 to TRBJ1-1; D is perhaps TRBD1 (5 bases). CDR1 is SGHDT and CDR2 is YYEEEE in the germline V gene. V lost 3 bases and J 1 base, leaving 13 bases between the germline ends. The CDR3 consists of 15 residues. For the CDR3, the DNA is TGTGCCAGCAGCTGGGTCGGGGACGGGAACACTGAAGCTTTCTTT. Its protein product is CASSWVGDGNTEAFF.

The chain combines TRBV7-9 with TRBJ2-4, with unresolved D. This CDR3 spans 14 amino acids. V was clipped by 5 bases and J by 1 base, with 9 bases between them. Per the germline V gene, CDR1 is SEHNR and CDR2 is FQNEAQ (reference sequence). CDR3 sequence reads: CASSAHQAKNIQYF. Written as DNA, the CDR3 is TGTGCCAGCAGCGCGCATCAGGCCAAAAACATTCAGTACTTC.

CDR3 amino acids: CASSIRGRRNSDTQYF. CDR3 sequence (DNA): TGTGCCAGCTCGATACGGGGACGGCGAAATTCAGATACGCAGTATTTT. This chain uses TRBV18 with TRBJ2-3; D could derive from TRBD1 or TRBD2 (5 bases each). Trimming took off 6 bases at V and 4 bases at J, with 20 bases between the two ends. Per the germline V gene, CDR1 is KGHSH and CDR2 is LQKENI. CDR3 size: 16 residues.

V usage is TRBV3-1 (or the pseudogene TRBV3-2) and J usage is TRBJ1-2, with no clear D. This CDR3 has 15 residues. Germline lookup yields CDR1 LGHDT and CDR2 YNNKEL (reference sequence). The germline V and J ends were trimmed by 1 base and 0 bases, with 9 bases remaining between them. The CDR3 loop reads CASSQAHLTNYGYTF. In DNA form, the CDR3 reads TGTGCCAGCAGCCAAGCGCACCTTACTAACTATGGCTACACCTTC.

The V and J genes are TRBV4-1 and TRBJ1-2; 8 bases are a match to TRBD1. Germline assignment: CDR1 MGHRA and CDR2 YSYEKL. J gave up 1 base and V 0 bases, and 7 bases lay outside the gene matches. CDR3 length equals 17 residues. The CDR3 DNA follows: TGCGCCAGCAGCCAAGAAAGAGTGGACAGGGATAACTATGGCTACACCTTC. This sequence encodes CASSQERVDRDNYGYTF.